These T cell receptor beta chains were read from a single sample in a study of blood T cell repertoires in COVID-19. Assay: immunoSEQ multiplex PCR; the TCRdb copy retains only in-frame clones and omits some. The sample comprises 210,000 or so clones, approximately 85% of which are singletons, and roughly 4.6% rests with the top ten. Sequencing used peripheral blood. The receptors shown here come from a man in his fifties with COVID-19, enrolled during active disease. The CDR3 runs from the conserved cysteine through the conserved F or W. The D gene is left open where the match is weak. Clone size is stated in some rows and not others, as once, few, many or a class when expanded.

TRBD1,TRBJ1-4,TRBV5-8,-,TGTGCCAGCAGCTCTCTCCACCATACAGGGGCGACTAATGAAAAACTGTTTTTT,CASSSLHHTGATNEKLFF
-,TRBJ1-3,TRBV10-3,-,TGTGCCATCAGTGAGCCTGAGGCTGGAAACACCATATATTTT,CAISEPEAGNTIYF
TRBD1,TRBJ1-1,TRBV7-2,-,TGTGCCAGCAGCTACTACCGGGACAGCTCTGAAGCTTTCTTT,CASSYYRDSSEAFF
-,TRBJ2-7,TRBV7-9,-,TGTGCCAGCAGCGCTACCGAGGTTGGCTACGAGTACTTC,CASSATEVGYEYF
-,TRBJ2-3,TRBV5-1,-,TGCGCCAGCAGCCTCAACAGGGTTGAATCTAGCACAGATACGCAGTATTTT,CASSLNRVESSTDTQYF
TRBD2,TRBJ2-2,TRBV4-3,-,TGCGCCAGCAGCCGGACTAGCGGGGGGTACACCGGGGAGCTGTTTTTT,CASSRTSGGYTGELFF
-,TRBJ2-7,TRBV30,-,TGTGCCTGGAGTGTAAGGTTTAACAGGCAGGCGGACGAGCAGTACTTC,CAWSVRFNRQADEQYF
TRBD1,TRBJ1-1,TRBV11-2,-,TGTGCCAGCAGCCTCGGACAGGGAAAGGCGGGCAACACTGAAGCTTTCTTT,CASSLGQGKAGNTEAFF
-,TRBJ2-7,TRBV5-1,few,TGCGCCAGCAGCTTGACTACCACCGCCTACGAGCAGTACTTC,CASSLTTTAYEQYF
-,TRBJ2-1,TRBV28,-,TGTGCCAGCAGAACGACAGGTAGCTCCTACAATGAGCAGTTCTTC,CASRTTGSSYNEQFF
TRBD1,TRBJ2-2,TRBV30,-,TGTGCCTGGCTCCGGGACAGGGCCACCGGGGAGCTGTTTTTT,CAWLRDRATGELFF
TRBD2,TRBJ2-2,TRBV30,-,TGTGCCTGGAGCGCGGGAGCGAACACCGGGGAGCTGTTTTTT,CAWSAGANTGELFF
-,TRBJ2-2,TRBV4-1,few,TGCGCCAGCAGCCGATATAGCCCCGGGGAGCTGTTTTTT,CASSRYSPGELFF
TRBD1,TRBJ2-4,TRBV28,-,TGTGCCAGCAGCTTGGACAGGGTAGCCAAAAACATTCAGTACTTC,CASSLDRVAKNIQYF
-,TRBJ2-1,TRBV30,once,TGTGCCTGGAGTGTAGGGACGACCCGGGGGAATGAGCAGTTCTTC,CAWSVGTTRGNEQFF
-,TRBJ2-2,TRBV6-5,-,TGTGCCAGCAGGGTAGACAGGCCGAACACCGGGGAGCTGTTTTTT,CASRVDRPNTGELFF
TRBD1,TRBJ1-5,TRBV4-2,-,TGTGCCAGCAGCCAAGACGGACAGGCCGGCCGCAATCAGCCCCAGCATTTT,CASSQDGQAGRNQPQHF
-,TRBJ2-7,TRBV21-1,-,TGTGCCAGCAGCAAAAAGGGCAGGGGATACTCCTACGAGCAGTACTTC,CASSKKGRGYSYEQYF
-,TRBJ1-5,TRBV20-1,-,TGCAGTGCTAGTGCGGGGGTTCTTCAGCCCCAGCATTTT,CSASAGVLQPQHF
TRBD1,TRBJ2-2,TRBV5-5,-,TGTGCCAGCAGCTTGGCACGGACAGGGGTGGGGGAGCTGTTTTTT,CASSLARTGVGELFF
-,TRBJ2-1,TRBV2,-,TGTGCCAGCAGTTCCCAAAGGAGCTCCTACAATGAGCAGTTCTTC,CASSSQRSSYNEQFF
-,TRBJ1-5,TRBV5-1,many,TGCGCCAGCAGCTTGGGGCAGGGAGGAAATCAGCCCCAGCATTTT,CASSLGQGGNQPQHF
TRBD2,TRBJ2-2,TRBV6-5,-,TGTGCCAGCAGGACTAGCGGGGGGGCTAACGGGGAGCTGTTTTTT,CASRTSGGANGELFF
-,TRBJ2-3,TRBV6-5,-,TGTGCCAGCAGTTCAAAGAGGGGGGGCCTTGATACGCAGTATTTT,CASSSKRGGLDTQYF
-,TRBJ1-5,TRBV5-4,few,TGTGCCAGCAGCTTGGCCGACAGGCCAAATCAGCCCCAGCATTTT,CASSLADRPNQPQHF
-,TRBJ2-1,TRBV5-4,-,TGTGCCAGCAGCTTCGCGGCAGGGGCTTCCTACAATGAGCAGTTCTTC,CASSFAAGASYNEQFF
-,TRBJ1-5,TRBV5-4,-,TGTGCCAGCAGCTTTGGGGGGATAAGTCAGCCCCAGCATTTT,CASSFGGISQPQHF
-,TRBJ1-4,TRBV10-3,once,TGTGCCATCAGTGGAGGGGGAAACGGGGAAAAACTGTTTTTT,CAISGGGNGEKLFF
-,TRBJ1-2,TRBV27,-,TGTGCCAGCCGGGGGGGATTATATGGCTACACCTTC,CASRGGLYGYTF
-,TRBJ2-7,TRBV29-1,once,TGCAGCGTTGAAGATGGGAGGCGATACGAGCAGTACTTC,CSVEDGRRYEQYF
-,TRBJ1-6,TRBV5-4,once,TGTGCCAGCAGCTTGGGGGGACACCGTAATTCACCCCTCCACTTT,CASSLGGHRNSPLHF
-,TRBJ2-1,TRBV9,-,TGTGCCGCGGGGCGTTCCTACAATGAGCAGTTCTTC,CAAGRSYNEQFF
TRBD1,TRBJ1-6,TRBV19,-,TGTGCCAGTAGTTTGGGACAGGGACGGTCACCCCTCCACTTT,CASSLGQGRSPLHF
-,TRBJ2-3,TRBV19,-,TGTGCCAGTAGTCGTCTTGTTAGGGGTCGCACAGATACGCAGTATTTT,CASSRLVRGRTDTQYF
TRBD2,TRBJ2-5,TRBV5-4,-,TGTGCCAGCATCCCGACTAGCGGGGAAGAGACCCAGTACTTC,CASIPTSGEETQYF
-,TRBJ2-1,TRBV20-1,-,TGCAGTGCTAGCGACAACAATGAGCAGTTCTTC,CSASDNNEQFF
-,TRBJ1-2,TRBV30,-,TGTGCCTGGCAGGCGGGACCGGGGTCTTCCTACACCTTC,CAWQAGPGSSYTF
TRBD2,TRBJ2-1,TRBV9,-,TGTGCCAGCAGCGTAGCTTTGCGGGGGGCCCACAATGAGCAGTTCTTC,CASSVALRGAHNEQFF
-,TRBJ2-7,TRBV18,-,TGTGCCAGCTCACCGTCGGGCAGGGCTGCCGAGCAGTACTTC,CASSPSGRAAEQYF
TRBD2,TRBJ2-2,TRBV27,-,TGTGCCAGCAGTCTACAACTAGCGGTCGGGGAGCTGTTTTTT,CASSLQLAVGELFF
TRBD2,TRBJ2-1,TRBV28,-,TGTGCCAGCAGTTTATTTGGGAGGCTAGCGGGGCGGGGATACAATGAGCAGTTCTTC,CASSLFGRLAGRGYNEQFF